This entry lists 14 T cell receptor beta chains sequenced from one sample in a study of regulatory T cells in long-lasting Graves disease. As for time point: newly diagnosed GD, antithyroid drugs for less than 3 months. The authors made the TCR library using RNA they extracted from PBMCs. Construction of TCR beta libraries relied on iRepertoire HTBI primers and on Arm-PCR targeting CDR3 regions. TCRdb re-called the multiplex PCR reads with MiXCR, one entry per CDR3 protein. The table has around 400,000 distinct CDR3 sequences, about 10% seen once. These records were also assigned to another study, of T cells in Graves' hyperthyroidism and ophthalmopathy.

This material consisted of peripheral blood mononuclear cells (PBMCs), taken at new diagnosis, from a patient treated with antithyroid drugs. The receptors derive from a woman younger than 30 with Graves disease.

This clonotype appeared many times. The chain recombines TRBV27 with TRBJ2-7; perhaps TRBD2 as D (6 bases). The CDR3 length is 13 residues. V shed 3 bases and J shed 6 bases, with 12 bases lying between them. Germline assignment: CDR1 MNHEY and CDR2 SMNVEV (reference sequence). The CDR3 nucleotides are TGTGCCAGCAGTTTTCGGTCGGGAGCCGAGCAGTACGTC. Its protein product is CASSFRSGAEQYV.

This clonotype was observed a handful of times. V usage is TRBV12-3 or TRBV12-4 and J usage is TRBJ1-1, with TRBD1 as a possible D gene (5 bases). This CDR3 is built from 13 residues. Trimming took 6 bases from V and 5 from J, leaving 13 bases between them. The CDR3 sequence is CASRRDLGTEAFF. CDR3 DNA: TGTGCCAGCAGGAGGGACCTTGGGACTGAAGCTTTCTTT.

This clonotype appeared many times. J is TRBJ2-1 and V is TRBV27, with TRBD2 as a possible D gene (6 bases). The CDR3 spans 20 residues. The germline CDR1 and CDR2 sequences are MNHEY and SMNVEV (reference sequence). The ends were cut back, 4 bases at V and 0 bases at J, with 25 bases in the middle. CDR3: CASSSLGASGGAFSYNEQFF. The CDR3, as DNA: TGTGCCAGCAGTTCCCTTGGGGCATCAGGCGGGGCCTTCTCCTACAATGAGCAGTTCTTC.

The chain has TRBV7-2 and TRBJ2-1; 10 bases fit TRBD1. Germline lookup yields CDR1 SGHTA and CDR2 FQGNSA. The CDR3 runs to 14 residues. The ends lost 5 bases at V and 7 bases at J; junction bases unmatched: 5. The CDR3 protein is CASSPTGGVNEQFF. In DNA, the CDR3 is TGTGCCAGCAGCCCGACAGGGGGCGTGAATGAGCAGTTCTTC.

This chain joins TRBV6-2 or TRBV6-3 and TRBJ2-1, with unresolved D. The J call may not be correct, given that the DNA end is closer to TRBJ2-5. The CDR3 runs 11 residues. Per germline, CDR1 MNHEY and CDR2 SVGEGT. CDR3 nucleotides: TGTGCCAGCCAGTTGCAAGAGACCCAGTACTTC. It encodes CASQLQETQYF.

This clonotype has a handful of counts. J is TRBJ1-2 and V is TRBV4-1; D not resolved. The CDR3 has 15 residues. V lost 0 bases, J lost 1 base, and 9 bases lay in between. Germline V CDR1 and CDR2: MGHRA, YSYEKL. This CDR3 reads CASSQDPGSNYGYTF. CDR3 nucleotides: TGCGCCAGCAGCCAAGATCCGGGCAGTAACTATGGCTACACCTTC.

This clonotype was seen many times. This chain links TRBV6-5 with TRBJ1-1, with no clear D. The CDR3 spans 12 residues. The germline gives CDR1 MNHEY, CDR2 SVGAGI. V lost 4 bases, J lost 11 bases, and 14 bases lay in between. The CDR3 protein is CASSSEGGMAFF. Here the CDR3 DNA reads TGTGCCAGCAGTTCGGAGGGAGGTATGGCTTTCTTT.

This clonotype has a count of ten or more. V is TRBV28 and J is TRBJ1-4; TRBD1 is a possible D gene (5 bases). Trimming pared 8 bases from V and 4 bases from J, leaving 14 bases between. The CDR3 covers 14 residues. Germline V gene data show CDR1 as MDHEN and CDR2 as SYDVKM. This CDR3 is CASRAGQRNEKLFF. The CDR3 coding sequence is TGTGCCAGCCGGGCGGGGCAGCGTAATGAAAAACTGTTTTTT.

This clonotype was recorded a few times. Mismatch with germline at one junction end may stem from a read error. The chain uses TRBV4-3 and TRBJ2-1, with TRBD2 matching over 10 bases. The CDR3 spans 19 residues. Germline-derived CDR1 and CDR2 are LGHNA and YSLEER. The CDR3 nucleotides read TGCGCCAGCAGCCCCAAGGGCAATCTAGCGGGAGACTCCCACAATGAGCAGTTCTTC. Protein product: CASSPKGNLAGDSHNEQFF.

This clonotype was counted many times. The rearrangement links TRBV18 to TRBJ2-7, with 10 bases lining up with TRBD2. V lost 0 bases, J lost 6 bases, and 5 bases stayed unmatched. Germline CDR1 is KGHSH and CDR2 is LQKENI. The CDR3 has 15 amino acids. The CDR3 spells CASSPPGASGGEQYV. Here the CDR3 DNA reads TGTGCCAGCTCACCACCGGGGGCTAGCGGGGGCGAGCAGTACGTC.

The CDR3 here is CASSIPLGADLGSGANVLTF. The CDR3 nucleotides read TGTGCCAGCAGCATCCCCCTAGGAGCAGACCTGGGCTCTGGGGCCAACGTCCTGACTTTC. The chain combines TRBV28 with TRBJ2-6, with D hard to call. V lost 6 bases and J 0 bases, leaving 24 bases between the germline ends. Per germline, CDR1 MDHEN and CDR2 SYDVKM. The CDR3 extends over 20 amino acids.

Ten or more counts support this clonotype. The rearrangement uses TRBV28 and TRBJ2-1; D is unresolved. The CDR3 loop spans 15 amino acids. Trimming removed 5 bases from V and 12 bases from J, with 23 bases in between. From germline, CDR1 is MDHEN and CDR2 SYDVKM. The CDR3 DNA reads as TGTGCCAGCAGTAGACATGCAGCCCTACCCCGGCGGCAGTTCTTC. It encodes CASSRHAALPRRQFF.

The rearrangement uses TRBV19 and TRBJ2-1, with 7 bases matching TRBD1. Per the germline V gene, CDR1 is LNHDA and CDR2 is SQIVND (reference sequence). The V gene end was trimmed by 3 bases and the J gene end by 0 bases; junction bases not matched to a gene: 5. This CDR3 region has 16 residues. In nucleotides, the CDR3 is TGTGCCAGTAGTATTACTTGGGACAGCTCCTACAATGAGCAGTTCTTC. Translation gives CASSITWDSSYNEQFF.

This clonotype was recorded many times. CDR3 residues: CASSLGGSGPSNEQFF. As DNA, the CDR3 is TGTGCCAGCAGTTTAGGGGGATCTGGCCCCTCCAATGAGCAGTTCTTC. V gene TRBV12-3 or TRBV12-4 combines with J gene TRBJ2-1; D is unclear. The V end lost 1 base, the J end lost 6 bases, and 16 bases lay between the germline ends. This CDR3 has 16 residues.